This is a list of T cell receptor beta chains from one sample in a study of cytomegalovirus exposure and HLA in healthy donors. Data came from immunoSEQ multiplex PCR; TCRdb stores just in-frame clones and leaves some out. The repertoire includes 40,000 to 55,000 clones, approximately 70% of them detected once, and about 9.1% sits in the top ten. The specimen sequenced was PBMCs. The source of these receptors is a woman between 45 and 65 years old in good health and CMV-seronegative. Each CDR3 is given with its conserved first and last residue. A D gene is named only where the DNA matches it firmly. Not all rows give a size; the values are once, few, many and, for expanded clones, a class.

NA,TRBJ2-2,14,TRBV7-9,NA,TGTGCCAGCAGCGTATTAAAGAACACCGGGGAGCTGTTTTTT,CASSVLKNTGELFF
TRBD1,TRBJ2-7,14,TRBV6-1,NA,TGTGCCAGCAGTGAAGGGACAGGCGAGTACGAGCAGTACTTC,CASSEGTGEYEQYF
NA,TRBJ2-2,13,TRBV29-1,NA,TGCAGCGTTGAAGAGTCCGGGGGCGGGGAGCTGTTTTTT,CSVEESGGGELFF
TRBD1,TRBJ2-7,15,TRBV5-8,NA,TGTGCCAGCAGCTTGGCGACAGGGGCTTTATACGAGCAGTACTTC,CASSLATGALYEQYF
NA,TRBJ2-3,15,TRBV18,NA,TGTGCCAGCTCACCTACTAGCCCGAGCACAGATACGCAGTATTTT,CASSPTSPSTDTQYF
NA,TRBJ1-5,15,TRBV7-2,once,TGTGCCAGCAGCTTAGTACACGCCAGCAATCAGCCCCAGCATTTT,CASSLVHASNQPQHF
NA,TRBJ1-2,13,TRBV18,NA,TGTGCCAGCTCACCCCGGCGGCCTGAGGGCTACACCTTC,CASSPRRPEGYTF
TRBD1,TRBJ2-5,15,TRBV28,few,TGTGCCAGCAGTCCACCCGGGACAGCACAAGAGACCCAGTACTTC,CASSPPGTAQETQYF
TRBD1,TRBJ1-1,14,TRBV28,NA,TGTGCCAGCAGTTTAGGGACCGGGACAGTTGAAGCTTTCTTT,CASSLGTGTVEAFF
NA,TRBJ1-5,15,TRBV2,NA,TGTGCCAGCAGGGCCCAGGGCCTTCACAATCAGCCCCAGCATTTT,CASRAQGLHNQPQHF
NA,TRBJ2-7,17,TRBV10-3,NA,TGTGCCATCAGTGAGTCGAAGGCGCTGGGGAGCTCCTACGAGCAGTACTTC,CAISESKALGSSYEQYF
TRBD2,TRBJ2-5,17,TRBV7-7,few,TGTGCTAGCAGCTTGCTAGCGGGAGGGGATTTGGGGGAGACCCAGTACTTC,CASSLLAGGDLGETQYF
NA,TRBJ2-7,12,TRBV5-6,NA,TGTGCCAGCAGTTCATTGGGCCACGAGCAGTACTTC,CASSSLGHEQYF
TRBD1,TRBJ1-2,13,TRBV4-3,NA,TGCGCCAGCAGCCAACCGGGACAGTCCGGCTACACCTTC,CASSQPGQSGYTF